One sample yielded the 28 T cell receptor beta chains listed below, sequenced in a study of cytotoxic CD8 clonotypes in ibrutinib-treated CLL. The method was immunoSEQ multiplex PCR; TCRdb's version includes in-frame clones alone and lacks a portion of them. Of about 85,000 clones listed, about four fifths are singletons. Sequencing used PBMCs, obtained after 12 months of ibrutinib treatment. The receptors were gathered from a human donor with chronic lymphocytic leukemia.

The chain has TRBV7-9 and TRBJ2-5; D is uncertain. CDR1 SEHNR and CDR2 FQNEAQ come from the germline V gene (reference sequence). This CDR3 is built from 14 residues. Trimming pared 0 bases from V and 5 bases from J, leaving 10 bases between. CDR3 sequence (DNA): TGTGCCAGCAGCTTAGCCGACCGAGCGGAGACCCAGTACTTC. The encoded protein is CASSLADRAETQYF. The full variable domain, rest sourced from reference TRBV7-9 and TRBJ2-5, is DTGVSQNPRHKITKRGQNVTFRCDPISEHNRLYWYRQTLGQGPEFLTYFQNEAQLEKSRLLSDRFSAERPKGSFSTLEIQRTEQGDSAMYLCASSLADRAETQYFGPGTRLLVL.

The rearrangement joins TRBV28 to TRBJ2-6; TRBD1 aligns across 7 bases. CDR3 size: 17 residues. Germline CDR1 is MDHEN and CDR2 is SYDVKM. After removal of 3 bases from V and 1 base from J, the junction contained 6 bases not matched to a gene. The CDR3 region is CASSLGTVGSGANVLTF. CDR3 nucleotide sequence: TGTGCCAGCAGTTTGGGGACAGTAGGTTCTGGGGCCAACGTCCTGACTTTC.

This clone was detected once. The gene calls are TRBV2 and TRBJ2-7; no reliable D call. This CDR3 has 12 residues. Germline CDR1 and CDR2: SNHLY and FYNNEI. Trimming cost V 6 bases and J 3 bases, with 9 bases left between them. CDR3 region: CASSPPSYEQYF. The CDR3 DNA reads as TGTGCCAGCAGCCCTCCGAGCTACGAGCAGTACTTC.

The V and J genes are TRBV7-2 and TRBJ1-2; D call uncertain. CDR1 and CDR2 (germline): SGHTA, FQGNSA. The V end was cut by 4 bases, the J end by 4 bases, with 22 bases between. This CDR3 is built from 17 residues. The chain's CDR3 is CASSSWVSQGPRYGYTF. In DNA form, the CDR3 reads TGTGCCAGCAGCTCCTGGGTTTCGCAAGGTCCTCGCTATGGCTACACCTTC. Combining the CDR3 with reference TRBV7-2 and TRBJ1-2 gives the whole variable domain GAGVSQSPSNKVTEKGKDVELRCDPISGHTALYWYRQSLGQGLEFLIYFQGNSAPDKSGLPSDRFSAERTGGSVSTLTIQRTQQEDSAVYLCASSSWVSQGPRYGYTFGSGTRLTVV.

On this clone itself: This sample also contains other DNA sequences that code for the same CDR3. This chain connects TRBV18 to TRBJ2-7; D possibly corresponds to TRBD2 (6 bases). The V end was cut by 6 bases, the J end by 0 bases, with 9 bases between. Germline V gene sequence: CDR1 KGHSH, CDR2 LQKENI. The CDR3 totals 13 residues. CDR3 coding DNA: TGTGCCAGCTCGGCGGGAACCTCCTACGAGCAGTACTTC. This encodes CASSAGTSYEQYF.

The chain has TRBV28 and TRBJ2-1; D tentatively fits TRBD1 or TRBD2 (5 bases each). The CDR3 is made up of 15 amino acids. V was trimmed by 5 bases and J by 5 bases, leaving 16 bases between them. CDR1 MDHEN and CDR2 SYDVKM come from the germline V gene. The CDR3 is CASSPGWRTDNEQFF. The CDR3 nucleotides read TGTGCCAGCAGTCCAGGGTGGCGGACTGACAATGAGCAGTTCTTC.

The chain couples TRBV7-2 to TRBJ2-5; tentatively, D is TRBD2 (6 bases). Per germline, CDR1 SGHTA and CDR2 FQGNSA. The CDR3 is made up of 13 amino acids. The V end was cut by 5 bases, the J end by 9 bases, with 16 bases between. CDR3 sequence: CASSPGPTGAQYF. In nucleotides, the CDR3 is TGTGCCAGCAGCCCCGGACCCACGGGGGCCCAGTACTTC. Full variable domain (missing parts from reference TRBV7-2 and TRBJ2-5): GAGVSQSPSNKVTEKGKDVELRCDPISGHTALYWYRQSLGQGLEFLIYFQGNSAPDKSGLPSDRFSAERTGGSVSTLTIQRTQQEDSAVYLCASSPGPTGAQYFGPGTRLLVL.

The chain combines TRBV4-3 with TRBJ2-7; D not certain. Per germline, CDR1 LGHNA and CDR2 YSLEER. This CDR3 comprises 14 residues. The V end lost 0 bases, the J end lost 1 base, and 7 bases lay between the germline ends. CDR3 bases: TGCGCCAGCAGCCAAGATTGGCGATCCTACGAGCAGTACTTC. It is translated as CASSQDWRSYEQYF.

This chain uses TRBV5-1 with TRBJ1-6; 8 bases line up with TRBD1. Germline assignment: CDR1 SGHRS and CDR2 YFSETQ. The CDR3 is 14 residues long. Trimming took 4 bases from V and 7 from J; bases not matched to a gene: 4. DNA for the CDR3: TGCGCCAGCAGCCCGGGACAGGAGAATTCACCCCTCCACTTT. Translating gives CASSPGQENSPLHF.

This clone was counted only a few times. The V and J genes are TRBV4-3 and TRBJ1-2, with D possibly matching TRBD1 (5 bases). Germline values: CDR1 LGHNA, CDR2 YSLEER. This CDR3 is built from 14 residues. V gave up 0 bases and J gave up 8 bases, with 13 bases separating them. The CDR3 region is CASSQDLAGKGYTF. The CDR3 DNA reads TGCGCCAGCAGCCAAGATCTGGCAGGGAAGGGCTACACCTTC.

This clone is a singleton in its sample. The chain combines TRBV18 with TRBJ1-4, with D perhaps matching TRBD1 (6 bases). CDR1 KGHSH and CDR2 LQKENI come from the germline V gene. V was pared by 6 bases and J by 7 bases, with 21 bases between. The CDR3 is 16 amino acids. The CDR3, as DNA: TGTGCCAGCTCGCCAGCCGTGGGGGGGGCCGGTGAAAAACTGTTTTTT. The encoded protein is CASSPAVGGAGEKLFF.

The J gene is TRBJ1-6, the V gene TRBV5-1; D ambiguous. The V gene's germline CDR1 is SGHRS and CDR2 YFSETQ. V lost 2 bases and J lost 6, with 9 bases in between. The CDR3 consists of 14 residues. This CDR3 reads CASSLEGINSPLHF. The CDR3, as DNA: TGCGCCAGCAGCTTAGAGGGAATTAATTCACCCCTCCACTTT.

The chain links TRBV18 to TRBJ2-7; 13 nucleotides align to TRBD2. Germline values: CDR1 KGHSH, CDR2 LQKENI. With V trimmed by 4 bases and J by 4 bases, 4 bases remained unmatched. The CDR3 is made up of 15 amino acids. The CDR3 loop reads CASSLGLAGEYEQYF. CDR3 bases: TGTGCCAGCTCACTTGGACTAGCGGGAGAGTACGAGCAGTACTTC.

Turning to this clone: An end of the junction differs from the germline gene, which may be a read error. V usage is TRBV7-7 and J usage is TRBJ1-3; D not resolved. Germline assignment: CDR1 SSHAT and CDR2 FNYEAQ (reference sequence). This CDR3 has 15 amino acids. CDR3: CASSLGPSSGNTIYF. Here the CDR3 DNA reads TGTGCTAGCAGCTTGGGCCCGAGCTCTGGAAACACCATATATTTT.

V and J are TRBV7-8 and TRBJ2-5; D remains unclear. The CDR3 totals 13 residues. CDR1 is SGHVS and CDR2 is FQNEAQ in the germline V gene. V lost 3 bases, J lost 4 bases, and 9 bases lay in between. The CDR3 DNA follows: TGTGCCAGCAGCTTCGTCCCGGGAGAGACCCAGTACTTC. It encodes CASSFVPGETQYF.

The chain carries TRBV5-1 and TRBJ2-2; D may be TRBD1 (5 bases). Germline lookup yields CDR1 SGHRS and CDR2 YFSETQ. Trimming stripped 4 bases from V and 6 bases from J, with 19 bases between. CDR3 size: 16 residues. The CDR3 sequence is CASSPTPAGLSGELFF. DNA for the CDR3: TGCGCCAGCAGCCCGACCCCGGCAGGGCTGTCCGGGGAGCTGTTTTTT.

This chain links TRBV5-1 with TRBJ2-1; D uncertain. Trimming removed 3 bases at V and 13 bases at J, with 20 bases between. CDR1 is SGHRS, CDR2 YFSETQ, per germline. This CDR3 has 14 amino acids. CDR3 in amino acids: CASSSNDLRDTQFF. The CDR3 DNA reads TGCGCCAGCAGCTCAAACGATTTACGCGACACTCAGTTCTTC.

The chain uses TRBV23-1 and TRBJ2-7; perhaps D is TRBD1 or TRBD2 (5 bases each). TRBV23-1 is classed as an ORF, of uncertain function. Deletions cut 11 bases from V and 2 bases from J, with 16 bases between. The CDR3 is 13 amino acids. The CDR3 coding sequence is TGCGCCCCCCCGGGGAGCAGGGCCTACGAGCAGTACTTC. Protein: CAPPGSRAYEQYF.

The gene calls are TRBV19 and TRBJ1-1; D is perhaps TRBD1 (6 bases). V was clipped by 9 bases and J by 5 bases, with 13 bases between them. This CDR3 comprises 12 residues. Per the germline V gene, CDR1 is LNHDA and CDR2 is SQIVND (reference sequence). Written as DNA, the CDR3 is TGTGCCAGCCGTAGGGGGTGGACTGAAGCTTTCTTT. This gives the protein CASRRGWTEAFF.

The chain has TRBV18 and TRBJ2-3; D is ambiguous. Trimming removed 6 bases from V and 6 bases from J, with 10 bases in between. CDR3 length: 12 amino acids. CDR1 and CDR2 from the germline V gene are KGHSH and LQKENI. The CDR3 DNA reads as TGTGCCAGCTCCCCGGCCTGGGATACGCAGTATTTT. This gives the protein CASSPAWDTQYF.

This clone was observed once. The genes are TRBV2 and TRBJ1-5; a weak D match, TRBD1 (5 bases). The CDR3 loop spans 13 amino acids. V was trimmed by 7 bases and J by 11 bases, leaving 18 bases between them. Germline assignment: CDR1 SNHLY and CDR2 FYNNEI. CDR3 nucleotides: TGTGCCAGCAACGTGGGGGGGGAGGGAGCCCAGCATTTT. Amino acid sequence: CASNVGGEGAQHF.

The chain links TRBV29-1 to TRBJ2-3; tentatively, D is TRBD2 (6 bases). This CDR3 is 11 amino acids long. CDR1 SQVTM and CDR2 ANQGSEA come from the germline V gene. Trimming shortened V by 7 bases and J by 3 bases, and 8 bases separated the two germline ends. In DNA, the CDR3 is TGCAGCGCCCGGGGGACAGATACGCAGTATTTT. Protein product: CSARGTDTQYF.

The CDR3 reads CASSLGGLAGAGEQFF. In DNA form, the CDR3 reads TGTGCCAGCAGCTTAGGGGGACTAGCGGGAGCGGGGGAGCAGTTCTTC. This chain joins TRBV11-2 and TRBJ2-1, with TRBD2 identical over 14 bases. The CDR3 covers 16 residues. Looked up from germline, CDR1 is SGHAT and CDR2 is FQNNGV. Trimming removed 1 base from V and 10 bases from J; junction bases left unmatched: 6.

V and J are TRBV28 and TRBJ2-1, with D possibly matching TRBD2 (6 bases). The V gene lost 11 bases and the J gene lost 2 bases, with 16 bases spanning the gap. The CDR3 spans 14 residues. Germline assignment: CDR1 MDHEN and CDR2 SYDVKM. CDR3 DNA: TGTGCCTGGGCGGCGGAGGGAACCTACAATGAGCAGTTCTTC. It translates to CAWAAEGTYNEQFF.

The J gene is TRBJ1-1, the V gene TRBV18; perhaps TRBD1 as D (5 bases). This CDR3 region has 14 residues. Trimming took off 5 bases at V and 1 base at J, with 11 bases between the two ends. Germline-derived CDR1 and CDR2 are KGHSH and LQKENI. CDR3 sequence (DNA): TGTGCCAGCTCAACCCGGGACGGGAACACTGAAGCTTTCTTT. This encodes CASSTRDGNTEAFF.

This chain joins TRBV21-1 and TRBJ2-2. TRBV21-1 corresponds to a pseudogene. There are 14 residues in the CDR3. CDR3 sequence reads: CAKGPTLDSGELFF. The DNA of the CDR3 is TGTGCCAAAGGGCCTACTCTTGATTCCGGGGAGCTGTTTTTT.

This clone was detected only a few times. The rearrangement links TRBV6-5 to TRBJ1-3; 8 bases are a match to TRBD1. Germline lookup yields CDR1 MNHEY and CDR2 SVGAGI. CDR3 size: 15 residues. V lost 6 bases, J lost 2 bases, and 6 bases stayed unmatched. The CDR3 nucleotides read TGTGCCAGCAGAAGCCCACAGGGGGCTGGAAACACCATATATTTT. Translating gives CASRSPQGAGNTIYF.

This clone has just a few counts. Its ends do not fully match the called genes, so a read error is possible. V usage is TRBV7-9 and J usage is TRBJ2-7; D might be TRBD1 (6 bases). CDR1 is SEHNR and CDR2 is FQNEAQ in the germline V gene (reference sequence). This CDR3 contains 11 residues. The CDR3 reads CASSQGWGRDF. The CDR3 DNA is TGTGCCAGCAGCCAGGGGTGGGGCCGGGACTTC.